Given below is one T cell receptor beta chain in context. This sample stems from a study of blood T cell repertoires in COVID-19. About the research overall: Acute and convalescent COVID-19 samples came from the United States, Italy and Spain. T cells, B-cell-depleted T cells, or PBMCs supplied cDNA or gDNA.

Germline values: CDR1 MNHNY, CDR2 SVGAGI (reference sequence). The germline V and J ends were trimmed by 8 bases and 6 bases, with 14 bases remaining between them. The CDR3 spans 13 residues. Per the authors' pipeline: Estimated nucleated cell counts came from reference gene primer amplification. Sequenced by immunoSEQ multiplex PCR; TCRdb stores in-frame clones only, minus some. D and trimming were read from the DNA, whereas the V and J calls and clone size are those reported in that table. Here the sample spans 100,000 to 150,000 clones, 88% being singletons. The sequenced material came from peripheral blood. This chain uses TRBV6-6 with TRBJ1-5; D uncertain. The clonotype originates from a man aged 50-59 years with acute or convalescent COVID-19. The CDR3 DNA reads TGTGCCAGCTCGGAAGGCGGGGTTCAGCCCCAGCATTTT. Its translation is CASSEGGVQPQHF.